This is a list of T cell receptor beta chains from one sample in a study of T cells in localized non-small cell lung cancer. The method was immunoSEQ multiplex PCR; TCRdb's version includes in-frame clones alone and lacks a portion of them. The table has some 37,000 clones, 80% to 90% seen once. The source was peripheral blood, collected before any cancer treatment. Source of these receptors: a woman aged 40-69 years with stage I lung adenocarcinoma. Both conserved end residues are trimmed from each CDR3. The order of the fields is V gene, J gene, CDR3 protein.

TRBV4-2,TRBJ2-1,ASSQEASGGPEQF
TRBV27,TRBJ2-7,ASSWGQESLSSYEQY
TRBV30,TRBJ1-2,AWRGAGVYGYT
TRBV18,TRBJ2-7,ASSSGLPAGGINEQY
TRBV19,TRBJ2-2,ASHPPGRGGTGELF
TRBV6-6,TRBJ1-3,ASRPHQYRVHTIY
TRBV5-6,TRBJ2-7,ASSLLGRSGEQY
TRBV30,TRBJ1-2,AWRQTGDYGYT
TRBV6-5,TRBJ1-1,ASSYSIASLNTEAF
TRBV6-5,TRBJ2-7,ASSSNRVVYEQY
TRBV28,TRBJ1-4,ASNAGTTNEKLF
TRBV11-2,TRBJ2-3,ASSPDRDTDTQY
TRBV29-1,TRBJ1-1,SVDRGNTNTEAF
TRBV2,TRBJ2-1,ASSEGLAGGDEQF
TRBV29-1,TRBJ2-5,SVGGTSGSSGETQY
TRBV15,TRBJ2-4,ATSRDPGGENIQY
TRBV7-2,TRBJ2-3,ASSLFRRSTDTQY
TRBV27,TRBJ2-1,ASSSGLAGYNEQF
TRBV27,TRBJ2-2,ASSFYSGPPTGELF
TRBV29-1,TRBJ2-2,SVEEPWTSGNTGELF
TRBV19,TRBJ1-3,ASSGVSGNTIY
TRBV9,TRBJ1-2,ASSANQGIYGYT